The 10 T cell receptor beta chains below all came from one sample that was sequenced in a study of Ad26.COV2.S vaccination and SARS-CoV-2 variants. The method was immunoSEQ multiplex PCR; TCRdb's version includes in-frame clones alone and lacks a portion of them. The repertoire holds fewer than 800,000 clones, with 70% to 90% as singletons. Treatment given: some 20 received Ad26.COV2.S at low or high dose, single or two shots; roughly 5 received placebo; per-sample allocation not given. At day 63 after the first vaccine or placebo injection, samples were drawn. Sample: peripheral blood, taken in a trial of Ad26.COV2.S vaccine versus placebo. All receptors derive from a person between 18 and 65 years old who received the Ad26.COV2.S COVID-19 vaccine or a placebo.

The chain carries TRBV5-1 and TRBJ2-1; D is unclear. This CDR3 has 14 residues. With 2 bases removed from V and 4 bases from J, the gap between germline ends came to 10 bases. Germline V lookup: CDR1 SGHRS, CDR2 YFSETQ. DNA for the CDR3: TGCGCCAGCAGCTTACCAGGACCTTACAATGAGCAGTTCTTC. This codes for CASSLPGPYNEQFF.

Of note for this clone: Other DNA sequences in this sample translate to the same CDR3. The J gene is TRBJ1-2, the V gene TRBV7-2; 8 nucleotides match TRBD1. CDR1 is SGHTA, CDR2 FQGNSA, per germline. The CDR3 is made up of 14 amino acids. V gave up 5 bases and J gave up 3 bases; unmatched junction bases: 5. The CDR3 bases are TGTGCCAGCAGCCTTAACAGGGGGGACTATGGCTACACCTTC. This encodes CASSLNRGDYGYTF.

V gene TRBV15 combines with J gene TRBJ2-2; D not resolved. The germline gives CDR1 LNHNV, CDR2 YYDKDF (reference sequence). The CDR3 is 13 amino acids. With 3 bases removed from V and 13 bases from J, the gap between germline ends came to 15 bases. The chain's CDR3 is CATSSLTGVGLFF. CDR3 nucleotide sequence: TGTGCCACCAGCAGCTTGACCGGAGTGGGGCTGTTTTTT.

The count of this clone is one. The chain joins TRBV2 to TRBJ1-5; possibly TRBD1 for D (5 bases). CDR3 size: 13 residues. Per germline, CDR1 SNHLY and CDR2 FYNNEI. V lost 7 bases and J lost 7, with 14 bases in between. The CDR3 protein is CASTGVHGQPQHF. The DNA for the CDR3 is TGTGCCAGCACGGGGGTCCATGGGCAGCCCCAGCATTTT.

This clone was picked up one time. V gene TRBV5-1 combines with J gene TRBJ2-3; D may be TRBD1 (6 bases). Germline CDR1 and CDR2: SGHRS and YFSETQ. The CDR3 loop spans 14 amino acids. V dropped 4 bases and J dropped 2 bases, with 11 bases sitting between them. This chain's CDR3 is CASSRTDPTDTQYF. The CDR3 nucleotides read TGCGCCAGCAGCAGGACAGACCCCACAGATACGCAGTATTTT.

The chain links TRBV7-2 to TRBJ2-7, with D uncertain. The V gene lost 1 base and the J gene lost 2 bases, with 9 bases spanning the gap. The CDR3 runs to 14 residues. Germline V gene lookup returns CDR1 SGHTA and CDR2 FQGNSA. This chain's CDR3 is CASSLDWNAYEQYF. For the CDR3, the DNA is TGTGCCAGCAGCTTAGACTGGAACGCCTACGAGCAGTACTTC.

The rearrangement joins TRBV15 to TRBJ2-6; D is unresolved. CDR1 and CDR2 (germline): LNHNV, YYDKDF (reference sequence). Trimming took off 5 bases at V and 0 bases at J, with 8 bases between the two ends. The CDR3 is 15 residues long. The DNA of the CDR3 is TGTGCCACCAGCGGCCAGAACTCTGGGGCCAACGTCCTGACTTTC. Its translation: CATSGQNSGANVLTF.

As regards this clone: This CDR3 is also generated by other DNA sequences in the sample. The chain carries TRBV19 and TRBJ2-5; no clear D gene. Germline V gives CDR1 LNHDA, CDR2 SQIVND (reference sequence). CDR3 size: 14 residues. V dropped 1 base and J dropped 1 base, with 7 bases sitting between them. Here the CDR3 reads CASSIGGSQETQYF. CDR3 nucleotides: TGTGCCAGTAGTATAGGGGGTTCCCAAGAGACCCAGTACTTC.

This CDR3 reads CASSRAWENYEQYF. In DNA, the CDR3 is TGTGCCAGCAGTCGGGCCTGGGAAAACTACGAGCAGTACTTC. The chain links TRBV6-5 to TRBJ2-7; D gene uncertain. Germline lookup yields CDR1 MNHEY and CDR2 SVGAGI. The CDR3 length is 14 residues. Between the trimmed V and J ends, which lost 5 bases and 3 bases, there was a span of 14 bases.

The V and J genes are TRBV12-3 or TRBV12-4 and TRBJ2-7; D unresolved. This CDR3 spans 12 amino acids. Trimming removed 4 bases from V and 4 bases from J, with 8 bases in between. CDR3 amino acids: CASSSYRYEQYF. The CDR3 DNA reads TGTGCCAGCAGTTCATACCGATACGAGCAGTACTTC.